The sequence of this TCR beta chain was determined in a study of shared clonotypes between healthy human individuals. About the research overall: The plates for each donor numbered three CD4 naive, three CD4 memory, two CD8 naive and one CD8 memory.

Genomic DNA from each subset was divided evenly over several immunoSEQ plates. Generated by immunoSEQ multiplex PCR, the TCRdb table keeps only in-frame clones and is missing some. The sample records about 980,000 clones, about 80% being singletons. As to this clone: The antigen is not known.

The length of the CDR3 is 14 residues. The germline gives CDR1 KGHSY, CDR2 FQNENV. V shed 0 bases, J shed 6 bases, and the junction held 5 bases outside the gene matches. Study findings and constraints: Generation probability values for non-shared clonotypes were lower than those for clonotypes shared by all four donors. Naive CD4 clonotypes overlapped across several donors at roughly 5%.

The receptor was isolated from a man aged 18 to 30 in good health. The chain employs TRBV16 and TRBJ2-7, with TRBD1 matching over 7 bases. Sequencing was performed on memory CD4+ T cells sorted from blood. Subset specified: CD45RA-negative fraction. CDR3 sequence: CASSQSTTGSEQYF. The CDR3, as DNA: TGTGCCAGCAGCCAATCGACGACAGGGTCCGAGCAGTACTTC.